This TCR beta chain was sequenced during a study of early T cells in non-severe SARS-CoV-2 infection. Study as a whole: The authors sequenced bulk RNA from unsorted whole blood, leaving chains unpaired. Study-wide findings and caveats: Private and CD4 specificities were missed by VDJdb matching, which favored anti-spike CD8 responses.

Attached unique molecular identifiers marked individual cDNA molecules. From the 5' RACE reads, TCRdb called clonotypes with MiXCR, one entry per CDR3 protein. Among around 79,000 distinct CDR3 sequences listed, around 10% were seen once. The sample holds many counts of this clonotype. The target antigen is unknown. The germline V gene has CDR1 MNHNY and CDR2 SVGAGI (reference sequence). The CDR3 spans 13 residues. V lost 1 base and J 7 bases, leaving 11 bases between the germline ends. This TCR was recovered from an adult who was a healthcare worker with PCR-confirmed SARS-CoV-2 infection or an uninfected control (not recorded which). This specimen was whole blood, taken at baseline. The rearrangement joins TRBV6-6 to TRBJ2-7; D is uncertain. The CDR3 sequence: CASSYLGPSEQYF. CDR3 sequence (DNA): TGTGCCAGCAGTTACTTGGGCCCTAGTGAGCAGTACTTC.